This T cell receptor (beta chain) was sequenced during a study of radiotherapy plus CTLA-4 blockade in lung cancer. At the level of the study: Objective responses emerged in around a sixth of patients, and 25% to 40% attained disease control.

The sample holds one count of this clone. Its target is not known. Whole-study results and caveats: Early blood T cell clone changes and increased post-radiation serum interferon-beta were reportedly the strongest response predictors.

Method: immunoSEQ multiplex PCR; TCRdb's copy keeps in-frame clones and lacks some. Of about 48,000 clones detected, 65% to 90% appear once; the ten largest clones hold around 17%. This CDR3 contains 15 residues. The junction had 8 bases not matched to a gene; V was cut back by 3 bases and J by 5 bases. The germline V gene has CDR1 SGDLS and CDR2 YYNGEE. CTLA-4 blockade using ipilimumab, together with focal radiation, was received by patients with chemo-refractory metastatic non-small-cell lung cancer. This material consisted of peripheral blood, taken from a patient treated with radiotherapy plus ipilimumab. The chain joins TRBV9 to TRBJ1-2; 9 nucleotides line up with TRBD1. The clonotype was recovered from a human donor with non-small cell lung cancer that progressed on radiotherapy plus ipilimumab. Some clones in this sample may be carry-over from other donors' samples. The CDR3 coding sequence is TGTGCCAGCAGCGGTCCGGGACAGGGTGGATATGGCTACACCTTC. The encoded protein is CASSGPGQGGYGYTF.